Detailed here is one TCR beta chain. The sample is drawn from a study of blood T cell repertoires in COVID-19. Whole-study context: Sites across the United States, Italy and Spain contributed samples from acute and convalescent COVID-19.

Germline V gives CDR1 KGHSH, CDR2 LQKENI. V was cut by 3 bases and J by 0 bases, with 14 bases left in between. This CDR3 comprises 16 residues. Methods used by the authors: Using reference gene primer amplification, nucleated cell counts were estimated. Sequenced by immunoSEQ multiplex PCR; TCRdb stores in-frame clones only, minus some. The V and J calls and clone size were taken over from that table, and D and trimming were inferred from the DNA. The data contain tens of thousands of clones, 80% to 90% of them singletons. This chain uses TRBV18 with TRBJ1-1; TRBD1 is a possible D gene (6 bases). Sequenced input: peripheral blood. The TCR comes from a man aged 60 to 75 with acute or convalescent COVID-19. As DNA, the CDR3 is TGTGCCAGCTCACCTCGGGCAGGGGATCTGAACACTGAAGCTTTCTTT. Its protein product is CASSPRAGDLNTEAFF.